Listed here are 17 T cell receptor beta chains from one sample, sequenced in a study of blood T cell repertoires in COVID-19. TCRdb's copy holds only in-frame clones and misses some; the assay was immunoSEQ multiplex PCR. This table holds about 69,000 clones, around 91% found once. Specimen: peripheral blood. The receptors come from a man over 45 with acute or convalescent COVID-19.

CDR3 sequence (DNA): TGTGCCAGCAGCTTAGGCACAGGGGATAATGAAAAACTGTTTTTT. Translated: CASSLGTGDNEKLFF. The chain recombines TRBV7-9 with TRBJ1-4, with TRBD1 identical over 7 bases. The germline gives CDR1 SEHNR, CDR2 FQNEAQ (reference sequence). V lost 1 base to trimming and J lost 4 bases; unmatched junction nucleotides: 3. This CDR3 spans 15 amino acids.

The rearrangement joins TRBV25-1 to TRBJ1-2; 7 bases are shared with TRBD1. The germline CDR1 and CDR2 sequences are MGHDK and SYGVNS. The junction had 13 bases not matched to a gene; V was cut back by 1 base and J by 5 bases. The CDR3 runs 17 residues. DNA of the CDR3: TGTGCCAGCAGTGAATCGGGACAGACCTCCCCCTTATATGGCTACACCTTC. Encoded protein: CASSESGQTSPLYGYTF.

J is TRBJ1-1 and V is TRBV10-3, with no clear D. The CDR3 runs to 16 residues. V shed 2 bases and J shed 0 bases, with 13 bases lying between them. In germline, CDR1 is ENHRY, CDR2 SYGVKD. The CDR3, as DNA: TGTGCCATCAGTGAGACGACCGAGACAATGAACACTGAAGCTTTCTTT. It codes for CAISETTETMNTEAFF.

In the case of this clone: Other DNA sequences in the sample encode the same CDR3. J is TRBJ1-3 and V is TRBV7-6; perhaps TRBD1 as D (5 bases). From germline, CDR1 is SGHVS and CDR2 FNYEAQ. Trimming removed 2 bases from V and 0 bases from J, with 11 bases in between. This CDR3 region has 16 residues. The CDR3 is CASSLYRDSSGNTIYF. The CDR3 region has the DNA TGTGCCAGCAGCTTATACAGAGACAGCTCTGGAAACACCATATATTTT. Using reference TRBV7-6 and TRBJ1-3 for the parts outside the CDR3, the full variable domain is GAGVSQSPRYKVTKRGQDVALRCDPISGHVSLYWYRQALGQGPEFLTYFNYEAQQDKSGLPNDRFSAERPEGSISTLTIQRTEQRDSAMYRCASSLYRDSSGNTIYFGEGSWLTVV.

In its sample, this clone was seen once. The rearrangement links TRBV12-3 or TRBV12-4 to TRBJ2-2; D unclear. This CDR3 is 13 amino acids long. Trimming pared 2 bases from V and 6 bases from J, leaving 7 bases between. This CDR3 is CASSLYSAGELFF. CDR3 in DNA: TGTGCCAGCAGTTTATATTCTGCCGGGGAGCTGTTTTTT.

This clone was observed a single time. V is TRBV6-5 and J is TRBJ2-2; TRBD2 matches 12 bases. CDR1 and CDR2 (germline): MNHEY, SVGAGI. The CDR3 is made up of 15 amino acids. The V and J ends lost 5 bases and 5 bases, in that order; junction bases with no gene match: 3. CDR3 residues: CASSKGTSGTGELFF. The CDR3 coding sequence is TGTGCCAGCAGTAAGGGGACTAGCGGGACCGGGGAGCTGTTTTTT.

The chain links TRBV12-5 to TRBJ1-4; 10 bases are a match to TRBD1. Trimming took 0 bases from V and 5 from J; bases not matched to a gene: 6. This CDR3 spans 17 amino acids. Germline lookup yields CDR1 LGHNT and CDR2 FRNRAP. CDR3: CASGLVLDRGLNEKLFF. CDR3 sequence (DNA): TGTGCTAGTGGTTTGGTTCTCGACAGGGGGCTAAATGAAAAACTGTTTTTT.

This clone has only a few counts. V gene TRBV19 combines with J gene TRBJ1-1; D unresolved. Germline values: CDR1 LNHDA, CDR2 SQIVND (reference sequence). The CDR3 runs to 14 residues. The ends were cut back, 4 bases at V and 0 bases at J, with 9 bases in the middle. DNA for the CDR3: TGTGCCAGTAGTAACCAGAACCTGAACACTGAAGCTTTCTTT. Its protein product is CASSNQNLNTEAFF.

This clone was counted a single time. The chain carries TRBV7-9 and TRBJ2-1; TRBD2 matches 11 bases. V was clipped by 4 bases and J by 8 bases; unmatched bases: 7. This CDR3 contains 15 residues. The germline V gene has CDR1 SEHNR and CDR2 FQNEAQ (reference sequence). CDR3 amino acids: CASSSRLAGGDEQFF. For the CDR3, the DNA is TGTGCCAGCAGCTCCCGTTTAGCGGGAGGGGATGAGCAGTTCTTC.

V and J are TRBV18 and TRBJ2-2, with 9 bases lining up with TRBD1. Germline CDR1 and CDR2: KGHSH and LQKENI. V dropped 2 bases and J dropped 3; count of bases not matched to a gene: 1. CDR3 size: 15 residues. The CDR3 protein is CASSPRDRDTGELFF. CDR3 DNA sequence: TGTGCCAGCTCACCAAGGGACAGGGACACCGGGGAGCTGTTTTTT.

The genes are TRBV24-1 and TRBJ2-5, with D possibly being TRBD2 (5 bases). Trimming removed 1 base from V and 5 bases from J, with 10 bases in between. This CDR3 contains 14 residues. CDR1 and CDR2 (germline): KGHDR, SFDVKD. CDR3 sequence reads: CATSDFRGGETQYF. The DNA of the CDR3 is TGTGCCACCAGTGATTTCCGGGGTGGCGAGACCCAGTACTTC.

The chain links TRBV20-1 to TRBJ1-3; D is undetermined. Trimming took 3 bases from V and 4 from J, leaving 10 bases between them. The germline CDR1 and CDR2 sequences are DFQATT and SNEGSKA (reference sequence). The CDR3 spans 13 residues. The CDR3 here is CSASLSLGNTIYF. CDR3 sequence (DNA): TGCAGTGCTAGTCTTTCTCTCGGAAACACCATATATTTT.

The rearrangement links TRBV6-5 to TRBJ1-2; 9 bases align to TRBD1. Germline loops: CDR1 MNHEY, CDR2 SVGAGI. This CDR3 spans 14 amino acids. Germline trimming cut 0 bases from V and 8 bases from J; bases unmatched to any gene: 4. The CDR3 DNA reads TGTGCCAGCAGTTACTCGTACAGGGGGCAGGGCTACACCTTC. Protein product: CASSYSYRGQGYTF.

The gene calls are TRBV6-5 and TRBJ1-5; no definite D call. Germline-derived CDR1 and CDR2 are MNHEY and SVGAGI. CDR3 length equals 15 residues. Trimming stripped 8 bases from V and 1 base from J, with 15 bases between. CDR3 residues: CASVREGWSNQPQHF. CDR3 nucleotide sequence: TGTGCCAGCGTTCGGGAGGGTTGGAGCAATCAGCCCCAGCATTTT.

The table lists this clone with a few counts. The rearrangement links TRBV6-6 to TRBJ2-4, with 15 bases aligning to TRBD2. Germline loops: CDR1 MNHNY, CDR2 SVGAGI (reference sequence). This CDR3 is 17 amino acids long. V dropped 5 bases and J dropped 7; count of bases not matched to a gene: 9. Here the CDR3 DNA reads TGTGCCAGCAGTCCCCGGACTAGCGGGAGGGCGAAGAACATTCAGTACTTC. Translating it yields CASSPRTSGRAKNIQYF.

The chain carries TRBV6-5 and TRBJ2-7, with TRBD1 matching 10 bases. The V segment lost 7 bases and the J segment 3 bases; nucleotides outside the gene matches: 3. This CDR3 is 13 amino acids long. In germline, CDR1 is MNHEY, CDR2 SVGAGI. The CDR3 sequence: CASTGQGGYEQYF. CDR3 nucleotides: TGTGCCAGCACTGGACAGGGGGGCTACGAGCAGTACTTC.

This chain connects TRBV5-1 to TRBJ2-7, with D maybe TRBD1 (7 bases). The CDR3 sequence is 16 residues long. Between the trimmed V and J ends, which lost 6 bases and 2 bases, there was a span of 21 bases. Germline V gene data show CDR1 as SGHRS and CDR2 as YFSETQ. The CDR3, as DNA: TGCGCCAGCACCCGGTCAGGGGGGAGTGCGGCCTACGAGCAGTACTTC. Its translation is CASTRSGGSAAYEQYF.